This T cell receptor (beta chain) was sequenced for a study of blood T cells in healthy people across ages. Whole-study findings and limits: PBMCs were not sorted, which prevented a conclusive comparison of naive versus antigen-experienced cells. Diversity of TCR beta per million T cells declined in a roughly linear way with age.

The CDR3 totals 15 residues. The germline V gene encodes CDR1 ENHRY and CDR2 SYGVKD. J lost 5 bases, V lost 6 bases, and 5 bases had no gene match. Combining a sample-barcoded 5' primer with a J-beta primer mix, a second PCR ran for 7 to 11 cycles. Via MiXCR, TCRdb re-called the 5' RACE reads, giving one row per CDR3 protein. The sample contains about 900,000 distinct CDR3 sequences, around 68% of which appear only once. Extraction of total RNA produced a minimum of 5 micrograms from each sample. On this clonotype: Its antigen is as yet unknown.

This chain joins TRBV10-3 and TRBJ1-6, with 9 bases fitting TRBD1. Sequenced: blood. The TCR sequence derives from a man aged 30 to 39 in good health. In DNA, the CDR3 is TGTGCCATCAGGAGCCGGGACAGGGATAATTCACCCCTCCACTTT. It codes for CAIRSRDRDNSPLHF.